The 22 T cell receptor beta chains below all came from one sample that was sequenced in a study of T cell responses to AZD1222 COVID-19 vaccine. Generated by immunoSEQ multiplex PCR, the TCRdb table keeps only in-frame clones and is missing some. The repertoire holds over 100,000 clones, with 80% to 90% as singletons. The starting material was peripheral blood, obtained on day 0 of AZD1222 vaccination. The source is an adult in good health.

The rearrangement joins TRBV6-6 to TRBJ2-7; 9 nucleotides line up with TRBD1. This CDR3 comprises 16 residues. CDR1 MNHNY and CDR2 SVGAGI come from the germline V gene (reference sequence). The V segment lost 5 bases and the J segment 5 bases; nucleotides outside the gene matches: 13. For the CDR3, the DNA is TGTGCCAGCAGTGCCACAGGGGGCGGCCCGGGAGACGAGCAGTACTTC. It codes for CASSATGGGPGDEQYF.

The rearrangement joins TRBV5-1 to TRBJ1-2, with TRBD1 as a possible D gene (6 bases). From germline, CDR1 is SGHRS and CDR2 YFSETQ. The V end lost 3 bases, the J end lost 4 bases, and 13 bases lay between the germline ends. CDR3 size: 14 residues. CDR3 in amino acids: CASSSEGGPYGYTF. The CDR3 nucleotides read TGCGCCAGCAGCTCGGAGGGGGGCCCCTATGGCTACACCTTC.

The chain has TRBV10-2 and TRBJ2-7; D is uncertain. Per the germline V gene, CDR1 is WSHSY and CDR2 is SAAADI. The CDR3 loop spans 11 amino acids. Trimming took off 2 bases at V and 4 bases at J, with 3 bases between the two ends. The CDR3 spells CASSEKYEQYF. In DNA, the CDR3 is TGCGCCAGCAGTGAGAAGTACGAGCAGTACTTC.

The chain employs TRBV2 and TRBJ1-4; TRBD1 is a possible D gene (5 bases). The CDR3 totals 16 residues. With 3 bases removed from V and 8 bases from J, the gap between germline ends came to 19 bases. The germline V gene has CDR1 SNHLY and CDR2 FYNNEI. CDR3 DNA: TGTGCCAGCAGTGATCAGGGTGCGGACCTTAGGGAAAAACTGTTTTTT. This sequence encodes CASSDQGADLREKLFF.

The chain links TRBV21-1 to TRBJ2-5. TRBV21-1 is given as a pseudogene. This CDR3 is 15 amino acids long. This CDR3 reads CASSTEGPRVETQYF. CDR3 sequence (DNA): TGTGCCAGCAGCACCGAAGGGCCTAGGGTGGAGACCCAGTACTTC.

This rearrangement joins TRBV19 to TRBJ2-1; maybe TRBD2 (6 bases). Trimming stripped 6 bases from V and 0 bases from J, with 6 bases between. CDR1 and CDR2 from the germline V gene are LNHDA and SQIVND (reference sequence). The CDR3 is 13 amino acids. The CDR3 DNA follows: TGTGCCAGTAGCGGGAGCTCCTACAATGAGCAGTTCTTC. This translates into CASSGSSYNEQFF.

The chain recombines TRBV6-2 or TRBV6-3 with TRBJ2-5; D call uncertain. V shed 2 bases and J shed 2 bases, with 0 bases lying between them. The length of the CDR3 is 11 residues. Germline V CDR1 and CDR2: MNHEY, SVGEGT. The CDR3 region has the DNA TGTGCCAGCAGTTACCAAGAGACCCAGTACTTC. Encoded protein: CASSYQETQYF.

The rearrangement uses TRBV30 and TRBJ1-6, with D perhaps matching TRBD1 (5 bases). V lost 2 bases and J 7 bases, leaving 15 bases between the germline ends. Germline-derived CDR1 and CDR2 are GTSNPN and SVGIG (reference sequence). The CDR3 is made up of 15 amino acids. CDR3 sequence (DNA): TGTGCCTGGAGTCCATCGGGACTCTTGAATTCACCCCTCCACTTT. Protein: CAWSPSGLLNSPLHF.

This clone appeared many times. The CDR3 sequence: CASNKPRSTGNSPLHF. The CDR3 coding sequence is TGTGCCAGCAACAAACCTCGCTCGACAGGGAATTCACCCCTCCACTTT. This chain connects TRBV3-1 (or the pseudogene TRBV3-2) to TRBJ1-6; 7 bases line up with TRBD1. The ends lost 7 bases at V and 7 bases at J; junction bases unmatched: 13. This CDR3 region has 16 residues. Germline V gene lookup returns CDR1 LGHDT and CDR2 YNNKEL (reference sequence).

This chain uses TRBV23-1 with TRBJ2-1; D gene unclear. TRBV23-1 is an ORF, with its function uncertain. The V and J ends lost 4 bases and 3 bases respectively, with 22 bases between them. The CDR3 contains 18 residues. CDR3 sequence reads: CASSPPSHGQMDYNEQFF. Here the CDR3 DNA reads TGCGCCAGCAGTCCCCCGTCCCACGGGCAAATGGACTACAATGAGCAGTTCTTC.

The chain carries TRBV28 and TRBJ2-5; either TRBD1 or TRBD2 may supply D (7 bases each). The CDR3 totals 15 residues. Germline CDR1 is MDHEN and CDR2 is SYDVKM. The germline V and J ends were trimmed by 5 bases and 4 bases, with 17 bases remaining between them. The CDR3 nucleotides are TGTGCCAGCAGTCTCAGGGGGGGCCCCTTAGAGACCCAGTACTTC. This translates into CASSLRGGPLETQYF.

The chain employs TRBV7-2 and TRBJ1-5; 7 nucleotides agree with TRBD1. Germline V gene data show CDR1 as SGHTA and CDR2 as FQGNSA. The CDR3 has 13 residues. J gave up 8 bases and V 10 bases, and 11 bases lay outside the gene matches. CDR3 bases: TGTGCCACCAAGGGCCGAACAGGGGAGCCCCAGCATTTT. It yields the protein CATKGRTGEPQHF. Variable domain in full (rest from reference TRBV7-2 and TRBJ1-5): GAGVSQSPSNKVTEKGKDVELRCDPISGHTALYWYRQSLGQGLEFLIYFQGNSAPDKSGLPSDRFSAERTGGSVSTLTIQRTQQEDSAVYLCATKGRTGEPQHFGDGTRLSIL.

In its sample, this clone was seen a few times. V and J are TRBV9 and TRBJ1-6; D gene unclear. The CDR3 is 15 residues long. V dropped 0 bases and J dropped 6 bases, with 10 bases sitting between them. The germline CDR1 and CDR2 sequences are SGDLS and YYNGEE. The DNA of the CDR3 is TGTGCCAGCAGCGTAGGACCCACGATTAATTCACCCCTCCACTTT. Protein product: CASSVGPTINSPLHF.

This clone was counted once. The V call is TRBV28, the J call TRBJ1-1, with TRBD1 as a possible D gene (6 bases). The CDR3 is 12 amino acids. Trimming removed 6 bases at V and 7 bases at J, with 12 bases between. CDR1 is MDHEN and CDR2 is SYDVKM in the germline V gene. CDR3 in amino acids: CASSLARGEAFF. CDR3 nucleotides: TGTGCCAGCAGCCTAGCCAGGGGTGAAGCTTTCTTT.

This chain uses TRBV7-9 with TRBJ2-3, with 9 bases lining up with TRBD2. The CDR3 contains 16 residues. The J segment lost 3 bases and the V segment lost 1 base, leaving 5 bases of the junction unmatched. Germline CDR1 and CDR2: SEHNR and FQNEAQ (reference sequence). In nucleotides, the CDR3 is TGTGCCAGCAGCTTAGTACCTAGCGGGACAACAGATACGCAGTATTTT. It is translated as CASSLVPSGTTDTQYF. Full variable domain (outside the CDR3, taken from reference TRBV7-9 and TRBJ2-3): DTGVSQNPRHKITKRGQNVTFRCDPISEHNRLYWYRQTLGQGPEFLTYFQNEAQLEKSRLLSDRFSAERPKGSFSTLEIQRTEQGDSAMYLCASSLVPSGTTDTQYFGPGTRLTVL.

This chain connects TRBV28 to TRBJ1-3; possible D gene TRBD1, 5 bases. The CDR3 contains 15 residues. The V end was cut by 3 bases, the J end by 2 bases, with 11 bases between. Germline CDR1 reads MDHEN; CDR2 reads SYDVKM. For the CDR3, the DNA is TGTGCCAGCAGTTTTCGTGGGGCAACTGGAAACACCATATATTTT. Translated, it gives CASSFRGATGNTIYF.

The gene calls are TRBV19 and TRBJ2-5, with a tentative D call TRBD1 (6 bases). The germline V gene encodes CDR1 LNHDA and CDR2 SQIVND (reference sequence). V shed 5 bases and J shed 5 bases, with 15 bases lying between them. The CDR3 runs to 14 residues. CDR3 sequence reads: CASSSRGGRETQYF. The CDR3 DNA sequence: TGTGCCAGTAGTTCCCGAGGGGGAAGGGAGACCCAGTACTTC.

The rearrangement links TRBV29-1 to TRBJ2-7; TRBD2 aligns across 10 bases. Germline values: CDR1 SQVTM, CDR2 ANQGSEA. The V and J ends lost 5 bases and 5 bases, in that order; junction bases with no gene match: 3. The CDR3 has 12 amino acids. CDR3 nucleotide sequence: TGCAGCGTTCAAGGACTAGCGGACGAGCAGTACTTC. As protein: CSVQGLADEQYF.

This clone has just one count. This chain uses TRBV28 with TRBJ1-5, with a weak D call TRBD1 (5 bases). Per the germline V gene, CDR1 is MDHEN and CDR2 is SYDVKM. Trimming left V 1 base short and J 5 bases short, with 12 bases between. CDR3 length equals 15 residues. Here the CDR3 reads CASSLSQGWDQPQHF. CDR3 coding DNA: TGTGCCAGCAGTTTATCGCAGGGATGGGATCAGCCCCAGCATTTT.

The V call is TRBV5-1, the J call TRBJ2-7; D is perhaps TRBD1 (6 bases). The CDR3 sequence is 13 residues long. Trimming removed 6 bases at V and 0 bases at J, with 10 bases between. Germline V lookup: CDR1 SGHRS, CDR2 YFSETQ. CDR3 protein: CASTVDSSYEQYF. The CDR3 bases are TGCGCCAGCACCGTGGACAGCTCCTACGAGCAGTACTTC.

The rearrangement uses TRBV28 and TRBJ1-2; D is uncertain. The CDR3 spans 16 residues. V lost 8 bases to trimming and J lost 1 base, with 20 bases between them. Germline values: CDR1 MDHEN, CDR2 SYDVKM. CDR3 DNA sequence: TGTGCCAGCGACCCTAGTGGTTTGGGCTATAACTATGGCTACACCTTC. This sequence encodes CASDPSGLGYNYGYTF.

The count of this clone is one. The rearrangement joins TRBV6-5 to TRBJ2-1; no firm D call. Trimming removed 6 bases at V and 7 bases at J, with 13 bases between. Per the germline V gene, CDR1 is MNHEY and CDR2 is SVGAGI. The CDR3 consists of 13 residues. DNA of the CDR3: TGTGCCAGCAGGGAGATTGGTGGGAATGAGCAGTTCTTC. It specifies CASREIGGNEQFF.